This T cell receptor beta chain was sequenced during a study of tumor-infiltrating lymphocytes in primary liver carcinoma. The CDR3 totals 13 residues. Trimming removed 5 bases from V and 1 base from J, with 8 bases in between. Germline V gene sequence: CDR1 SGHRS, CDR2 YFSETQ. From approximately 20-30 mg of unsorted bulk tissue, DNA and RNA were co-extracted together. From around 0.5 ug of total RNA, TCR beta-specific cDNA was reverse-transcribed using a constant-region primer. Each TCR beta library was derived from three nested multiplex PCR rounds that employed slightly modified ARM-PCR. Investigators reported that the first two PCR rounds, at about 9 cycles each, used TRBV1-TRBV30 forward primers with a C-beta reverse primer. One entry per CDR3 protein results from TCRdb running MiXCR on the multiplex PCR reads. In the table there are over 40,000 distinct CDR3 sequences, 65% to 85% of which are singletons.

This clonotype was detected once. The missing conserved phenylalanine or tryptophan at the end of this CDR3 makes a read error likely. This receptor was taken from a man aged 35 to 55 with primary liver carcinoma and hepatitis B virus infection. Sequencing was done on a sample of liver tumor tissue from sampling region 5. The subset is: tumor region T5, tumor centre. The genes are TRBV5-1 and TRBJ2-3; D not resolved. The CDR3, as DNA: TGCGCCAGCAGTTCAGGATGCACAGATACGCAGTATCTT. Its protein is CASSSGCTDTQYL.